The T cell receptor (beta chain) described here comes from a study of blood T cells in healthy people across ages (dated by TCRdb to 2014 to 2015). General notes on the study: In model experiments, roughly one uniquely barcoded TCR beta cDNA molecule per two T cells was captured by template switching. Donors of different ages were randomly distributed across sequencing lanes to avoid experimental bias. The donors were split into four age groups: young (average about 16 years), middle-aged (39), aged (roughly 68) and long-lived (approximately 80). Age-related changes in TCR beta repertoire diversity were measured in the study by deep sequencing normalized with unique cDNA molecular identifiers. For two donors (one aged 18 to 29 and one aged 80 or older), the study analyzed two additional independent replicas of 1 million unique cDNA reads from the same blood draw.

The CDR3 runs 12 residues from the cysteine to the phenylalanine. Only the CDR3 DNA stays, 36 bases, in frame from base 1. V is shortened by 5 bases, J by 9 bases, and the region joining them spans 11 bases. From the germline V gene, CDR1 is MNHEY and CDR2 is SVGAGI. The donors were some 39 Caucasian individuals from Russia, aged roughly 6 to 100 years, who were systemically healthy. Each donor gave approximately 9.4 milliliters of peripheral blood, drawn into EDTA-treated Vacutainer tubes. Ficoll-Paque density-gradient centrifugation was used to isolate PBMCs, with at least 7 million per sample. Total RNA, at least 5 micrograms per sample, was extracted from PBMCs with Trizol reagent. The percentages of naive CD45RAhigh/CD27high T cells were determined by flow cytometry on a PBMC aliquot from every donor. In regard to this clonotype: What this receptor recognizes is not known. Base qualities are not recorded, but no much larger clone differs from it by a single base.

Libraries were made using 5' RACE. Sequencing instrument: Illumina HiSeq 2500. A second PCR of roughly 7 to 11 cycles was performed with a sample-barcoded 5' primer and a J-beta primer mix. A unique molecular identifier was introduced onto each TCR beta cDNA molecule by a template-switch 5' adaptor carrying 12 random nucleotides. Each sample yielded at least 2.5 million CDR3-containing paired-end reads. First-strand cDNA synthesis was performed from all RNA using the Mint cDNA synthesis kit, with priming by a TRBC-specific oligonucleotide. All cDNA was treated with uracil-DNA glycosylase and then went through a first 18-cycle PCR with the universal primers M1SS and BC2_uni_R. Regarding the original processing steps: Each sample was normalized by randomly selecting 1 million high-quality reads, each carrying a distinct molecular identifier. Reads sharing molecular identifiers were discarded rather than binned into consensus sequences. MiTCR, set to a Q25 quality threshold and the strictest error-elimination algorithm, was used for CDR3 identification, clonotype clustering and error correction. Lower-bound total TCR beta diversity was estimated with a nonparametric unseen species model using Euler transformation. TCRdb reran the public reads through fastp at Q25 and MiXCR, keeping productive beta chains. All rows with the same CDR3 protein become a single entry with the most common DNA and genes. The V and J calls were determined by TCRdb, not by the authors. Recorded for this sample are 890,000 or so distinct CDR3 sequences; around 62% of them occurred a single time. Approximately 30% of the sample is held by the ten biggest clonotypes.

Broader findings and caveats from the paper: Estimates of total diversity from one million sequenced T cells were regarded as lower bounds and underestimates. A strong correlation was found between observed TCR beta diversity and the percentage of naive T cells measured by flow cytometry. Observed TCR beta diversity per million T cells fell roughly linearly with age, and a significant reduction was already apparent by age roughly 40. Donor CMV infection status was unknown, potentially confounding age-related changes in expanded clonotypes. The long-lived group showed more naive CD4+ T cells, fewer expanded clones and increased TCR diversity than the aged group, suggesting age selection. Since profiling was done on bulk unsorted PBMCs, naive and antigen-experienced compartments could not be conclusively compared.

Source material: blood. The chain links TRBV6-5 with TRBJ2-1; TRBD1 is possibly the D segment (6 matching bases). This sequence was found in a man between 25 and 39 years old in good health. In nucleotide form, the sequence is TGTGCCAGCAGTCGCAACAGGGTTGAGCAGTTCTTC. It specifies CASSRNRVEQFF.